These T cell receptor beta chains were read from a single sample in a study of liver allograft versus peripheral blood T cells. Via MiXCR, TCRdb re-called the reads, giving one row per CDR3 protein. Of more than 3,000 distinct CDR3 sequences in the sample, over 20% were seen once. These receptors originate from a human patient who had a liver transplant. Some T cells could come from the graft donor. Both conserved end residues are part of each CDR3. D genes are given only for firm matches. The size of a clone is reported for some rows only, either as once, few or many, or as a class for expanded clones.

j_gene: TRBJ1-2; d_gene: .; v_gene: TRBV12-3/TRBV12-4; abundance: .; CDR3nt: TGTGCCAGCAGCTTGAATTATGGCTACACCTTC; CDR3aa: CASSLNYGYTF
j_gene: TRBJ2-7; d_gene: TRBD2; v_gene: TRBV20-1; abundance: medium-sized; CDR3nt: TGCAGTGCTATGGAGCGGGGGCTAACCTACGAGCAGTACTTC; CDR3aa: CSAMERGLTYEQYF
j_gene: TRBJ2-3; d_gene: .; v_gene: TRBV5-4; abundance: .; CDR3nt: TGTGCCAGCAGGACTGCGCCCAAAGATACGCAGTATTTT; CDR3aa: CASRTAPKDTQYF
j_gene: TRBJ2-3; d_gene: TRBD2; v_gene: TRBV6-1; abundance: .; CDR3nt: TGTGCCAGCAGTGAAAGCGGGGGGGCAGATACGCAGTATTTT; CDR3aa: CASSESGGADTQYF
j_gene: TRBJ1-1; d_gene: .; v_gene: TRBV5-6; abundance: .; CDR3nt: TGTGCCAGCAGCCTAGTTCGGGCAGCCGCAGTCCTCACTGAAGCTTTCTTT; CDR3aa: CASSLVRAAAVLTEAFF
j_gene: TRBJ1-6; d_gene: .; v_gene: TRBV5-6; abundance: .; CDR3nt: TGTGCCAGCAGCTTGGCAATGGCGGGAGTTAATTCACCCCTCCACTTT; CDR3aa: CASSLAMAGVNSPLHF
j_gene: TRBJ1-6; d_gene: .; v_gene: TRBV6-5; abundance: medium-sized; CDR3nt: TGTGCCAGCAGTACACAGCGACCCTCCTATAATTCACCCCTCCACTTT; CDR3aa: CASSTQRPSYNSPLHF
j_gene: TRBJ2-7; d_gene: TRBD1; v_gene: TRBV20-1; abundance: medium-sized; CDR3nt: TGCAGTGCTAGGTCCGGGACAGCCTCCTACGAGCAGTACTTC; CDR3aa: CSARSGTASYEQYF
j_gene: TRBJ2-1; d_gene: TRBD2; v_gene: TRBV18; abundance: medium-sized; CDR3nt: TGTGCCAGCTCACTAGCGGGGGGGCGAGACAATGAGCAGTTCTTC; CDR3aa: CASSLAGGRDNEQFF
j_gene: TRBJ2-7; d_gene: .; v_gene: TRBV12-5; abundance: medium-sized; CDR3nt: TGTGCTAGTGGTTTGGGATACAGGGTAGACGAGCAGTACTTC; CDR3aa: CASGLGYRVDEQYF
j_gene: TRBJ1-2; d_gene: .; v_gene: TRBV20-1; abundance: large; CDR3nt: TGCAGTGCTAGAGATCGAACAGAGAACTATGGCTACACCTTC; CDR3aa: CSARDRTENYGYTF
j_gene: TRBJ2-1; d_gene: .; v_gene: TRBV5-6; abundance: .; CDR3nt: TGTGCCAGCAGCTTGAAGGGGATTTACAATGAGCAGTTCTTC; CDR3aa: CASSLKGIYNEQFF
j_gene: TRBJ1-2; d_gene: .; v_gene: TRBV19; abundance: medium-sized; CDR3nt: TGTGCCAGTAGTCCAAGGACAGCCTATGGCTACACCTTC; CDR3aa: CASSPRTAYGYTF
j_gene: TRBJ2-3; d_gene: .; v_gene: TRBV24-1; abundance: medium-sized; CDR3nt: TGTGCCACCAGCCCTCAGGCTGTTGATACGCAGTATTTT; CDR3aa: CATSPQAVDTQYF
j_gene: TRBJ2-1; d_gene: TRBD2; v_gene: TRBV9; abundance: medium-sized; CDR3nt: TGTGCCAGCAGCGTAGTATACTCGAGCGGGAGGACCAATGAGCAGTTCTTC; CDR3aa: CASSVVYSSGRTNEQFF
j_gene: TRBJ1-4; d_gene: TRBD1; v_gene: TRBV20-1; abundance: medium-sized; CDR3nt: TGCAGTGCTCCCCCGGGACAGGGTGGGGAAAAACTGTTTTTT; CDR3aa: CSAPPGQGGEKLFF
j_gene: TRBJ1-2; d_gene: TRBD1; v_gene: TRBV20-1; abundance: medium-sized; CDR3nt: TGCAGTGCTAGAGATGCGGGGACAGGGGTGTGTACCTTC; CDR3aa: CSARDAGTGVCTF
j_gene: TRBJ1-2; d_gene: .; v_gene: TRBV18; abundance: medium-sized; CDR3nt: TGTGCCAGCTCACGAGACGGGACGGCCCACTATGGCTACACCTTC; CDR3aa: CASSRDGTAHYGYTF
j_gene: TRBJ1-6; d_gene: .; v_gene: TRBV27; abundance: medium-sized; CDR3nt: TGTGCCAGCAGTTCGCGGACACACTCACCCCTCCACTTT; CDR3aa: CASSSRTHSPLHF
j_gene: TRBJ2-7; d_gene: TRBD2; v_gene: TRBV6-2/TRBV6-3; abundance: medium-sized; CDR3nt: TGTGCCAGCAGTTACAGCCGATCCGGGACTAGCTCGTACGAGCAGTACTTC; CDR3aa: CASSYSRSGTSSYEQYF
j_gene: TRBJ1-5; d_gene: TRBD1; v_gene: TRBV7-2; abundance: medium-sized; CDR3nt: TGTGCCAGCAGCTTAGAAGGGACAGGGGGAAATCAGCCCCAGCATTTT; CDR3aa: CASSLEGTGGNQPQHF
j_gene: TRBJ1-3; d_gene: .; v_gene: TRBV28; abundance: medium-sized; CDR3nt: TGTGCCAGCAGTTTCCCCTGGAGCTCTGGAAACACCATATATTTT; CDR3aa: CASSFPWSSGNTIYF
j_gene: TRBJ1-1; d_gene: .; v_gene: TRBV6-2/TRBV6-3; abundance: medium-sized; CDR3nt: TGTGCCAGCGGGCAGTTCTTTAAGGAAGCTTTCTTT; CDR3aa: CASGQFFKEAFF
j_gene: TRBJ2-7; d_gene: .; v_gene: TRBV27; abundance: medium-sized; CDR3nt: TGTGCCAGCAGTTTATGCTACGAGCAGTACTTC; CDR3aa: CASSLCYEQYF
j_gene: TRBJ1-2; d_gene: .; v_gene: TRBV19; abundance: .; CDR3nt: TGTGCCAGTAGTATAGTTCAGGGGAGCTATGGCTACACCTTC; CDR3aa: CASSIVQGSYGYTF
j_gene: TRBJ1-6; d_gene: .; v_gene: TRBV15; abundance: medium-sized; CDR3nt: TGTGCCACCAGCAGAGATCGGGCGGCATATAATTCACCCCTCCACTTT; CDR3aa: CATSRDRAAYNSPLHF
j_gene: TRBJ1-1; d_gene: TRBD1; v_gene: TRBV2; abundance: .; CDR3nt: TGTGCCAGCAGGGCCCAGACAGGGGCCACTGAAGCTTTCTTT; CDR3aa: CASRAQTGATEAFF
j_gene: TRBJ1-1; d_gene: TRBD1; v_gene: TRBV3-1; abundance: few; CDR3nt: TGTGCCAGCAGTCGACAGGGGTTGGGAGGAGCTTTCTTT; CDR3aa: CASSRQGLGGAFF